The entry below gives a single T cell receptor (beta chain) sequence along with its context. Primers: 60 Vbeta forward and 13 Jbeta reverse. Generated by immunoSEQ multiplex PCR, the TCRdb table keeps only in-frame clones and is missing some. The data show about 200,000 clones, 80% to 90% seen once. This entry is derived from a study of cytomegalovirus exposure and HLA in healthy donors. The CDR3 is 16 residues long. V lost 4 bases and J lost 3, with 17 bases in between. Germline values: CDR1 SGHRS, CDR2 YFSETQ. Material for sequencing was PBMCs. This TCR was sampled from a woman in her 30s in good health and CMV-seronegative. This sequence joins TRBV5-1 and TRBJ2-1; tentatively, D is TRBD2 (6 bases). CDR3 residues: CASSANSLAVYNEQFF. The CDR3 bases are TGCGCCAGCAGCGCAAACTCCTTAGCGGTCTACAATGAGCAGTTCTTC.